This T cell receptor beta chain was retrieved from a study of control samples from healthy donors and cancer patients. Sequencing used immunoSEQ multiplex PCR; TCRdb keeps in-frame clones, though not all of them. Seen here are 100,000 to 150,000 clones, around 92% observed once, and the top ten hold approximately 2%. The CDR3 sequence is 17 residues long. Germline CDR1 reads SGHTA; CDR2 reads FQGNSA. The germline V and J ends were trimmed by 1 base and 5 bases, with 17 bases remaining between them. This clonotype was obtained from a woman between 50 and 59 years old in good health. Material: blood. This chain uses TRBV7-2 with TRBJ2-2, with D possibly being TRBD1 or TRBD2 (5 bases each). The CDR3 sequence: CASSLDAGTARTGELFF. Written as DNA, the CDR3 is TGTGCCAGCAGCTTAGATGCAGGGACGGCGAGGACCGGGGAGCTGTTTTTT. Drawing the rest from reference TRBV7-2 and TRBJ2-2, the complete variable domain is GAGVSQSPSNKVTEKGKDVELRCDPISGHTALYWYRQSLGQGLEFLIYFQGNSAPDKSGLPSDRFSAERTGGSVSTLTIQRTQQEDSAVYLCASSLDAGTARTGELFFGEGSRLTVL.